The next 5 T cell receptor beta chains were all read from a single sample in a study of STAT5B mutations in CD4+ large granular lymphocyte leukemia. TCRdb's copy holds only in-frame clones and misses some; the assay was immunoSEQ multiplex PCR. The sample lists 25,000 to 35,000 clones, about 81% seen once, with 2.5% in the top ten. The source material was CD4+ T cells from blood buffy coats. The receptors here all came from a human donor in good health.

The table lists this clone with a count of one. The rearrangement links TRBV19 to TRBJ1-3, with D uncertain. Germline V gene data show CDR1 as LNHDA and CDR2 as SQIVND (reference sequence). With 1 base removed from V and 3 bases from J, the gap between germline ends came to 7 bases. The CDR3 extends over 14 amino acids. CDR3 in DNA: TGTGCCAGTAGTATAGCCGGCAGTGGAAACACCATATATTTT. Translation: CASSIAGSGNTIYF.

The V gene is TRBV5-1, the J gene TRBJ2-5, with 8 bases identical to TRBD2. The trim removed 3 bases at V and 2 bases at J, leaving 6 bases unmatched. The CDR3 consists of 15 residues. Looked up from germline, CDR1 is SGHRS and CDR2 is YFSETQ. The CDR3 region has the DNA TGCGCCAGCAGCTCACAGGGACTAGTGCAAGAGACCCAGTACTTC. Its translation: CASSSQGLVQETQYF.

The genes are TRBV2 and TRBJ2-3; 12 bases are a match to TRBD1. Germline V gene lookup returns CDR1 SNHLY and CDR2 FYNNEI. This CDR3 is built from 14 residues. The J segment lost 5 bases and the V segment lost 5 bases, leaving 2 bases of the junction unmatched. The CDR3: CASSRDRGRDTQYF. CDR3 sequence (DNA): TGTGCCAGCAGTCGGGACAGGGGGCGAGATACGCAGTATTTT.

The chain couples TRBV5-1 to TRBJ1-2; D possibly corresponds to TRBD1 (6 bases). Germline assignment: CDR1 SGHRS and CDR2 YFSETQ. This CDR3 comprises 14 residues. Trimming took 4 bases from V and 4 from J, leaving 14 bases between them. The CDR3 reads CASSVDTGTYGYTF. DNA of the CDR3: TGCGCCAGCAGCGTCGACACAGGGACCTATGGCTACACCTTC. The full variable domain, rest sourced from reference TRBV5-1 and TRBJ1-2, is KAGVTQTPRYLIKTRGQQVTLSCSPISGHRSVSWYQQTPGQGLQFLFEYFSETQRNKGNFPGRFSGRQFSNSRSEMNVSTLELGDSALYLCASSVDTGTYGYTFGSGTRLTVV.

This clone was seen a few times. The chain joins TRBV5-8 to TRBJ1-5; D is unresolved. Trimming removed 0 bases from V and 9 bases from J, with 4 bases in between. Germline CDR1 and CDR2: SGHTS and YDEGEE. CDR3 length: 11 residues. The CDR3 protein is CASSLGRPQHF. The DNA for the CDR3 is TGTGCCAGCAGCTTGGGGCGGCCCCAGCATTTT.